This TCR beta chain was captured in a study of T cell changes during pregnancy in multiple sclerosis. In this sample, this clone turned up once. Germline CDR1 and CDR2: SNHLY and FYNNEI. V lost 8 bases and J 5 bases, leaving 27 bases between the germline ends. The CDR3 is made up of 17 amino acids. Measured with immunoSEQ multiplex PCR; TCRdb has only the in-frame clones, and not every one. The sample contains about 74,000 clones, 80% to 90% of which appear only once. Here the sequenced sample was peripheral blood, taken before pregnancy. V is TRBV2 and J is TRBJ1-1; D is undetermined. This clonotype originated in a female donor with multiple sclerosis, enrolled in a pregnancy study. This chain's CDR3 is CASRIQVNTEVKTEAFF. The CDR3 DNA sequence: TGTGCCAGCCGAATTCAGGTGAACACTGAAGTAAAGACTGAAGCTTTCTTT. Full variable domain (missing parts from reference TRBV2 and TRBJ1-1): EPEVTQTPSHQVTQMGQEVILRCVPISNHLYFYWYRQILGQKVEFLVSFYNNEISEKSEIFDDQFSVERPDGSNFTLKIRSTKLEDSAMYFCASRIQVNTEVKTEAFFGQGTRLTVV.